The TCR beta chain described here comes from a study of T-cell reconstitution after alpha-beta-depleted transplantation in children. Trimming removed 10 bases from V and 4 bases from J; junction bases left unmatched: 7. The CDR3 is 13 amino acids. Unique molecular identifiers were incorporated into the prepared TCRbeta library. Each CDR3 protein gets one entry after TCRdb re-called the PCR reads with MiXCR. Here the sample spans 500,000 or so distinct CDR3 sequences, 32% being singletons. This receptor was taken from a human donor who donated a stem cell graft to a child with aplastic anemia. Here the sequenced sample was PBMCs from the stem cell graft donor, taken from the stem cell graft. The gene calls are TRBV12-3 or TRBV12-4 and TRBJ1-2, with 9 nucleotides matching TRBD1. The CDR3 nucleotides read TGTGCCACTGGACAGGGGCCATCCTATGGCTACACCTTC. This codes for CATGQGPSYGYTF.